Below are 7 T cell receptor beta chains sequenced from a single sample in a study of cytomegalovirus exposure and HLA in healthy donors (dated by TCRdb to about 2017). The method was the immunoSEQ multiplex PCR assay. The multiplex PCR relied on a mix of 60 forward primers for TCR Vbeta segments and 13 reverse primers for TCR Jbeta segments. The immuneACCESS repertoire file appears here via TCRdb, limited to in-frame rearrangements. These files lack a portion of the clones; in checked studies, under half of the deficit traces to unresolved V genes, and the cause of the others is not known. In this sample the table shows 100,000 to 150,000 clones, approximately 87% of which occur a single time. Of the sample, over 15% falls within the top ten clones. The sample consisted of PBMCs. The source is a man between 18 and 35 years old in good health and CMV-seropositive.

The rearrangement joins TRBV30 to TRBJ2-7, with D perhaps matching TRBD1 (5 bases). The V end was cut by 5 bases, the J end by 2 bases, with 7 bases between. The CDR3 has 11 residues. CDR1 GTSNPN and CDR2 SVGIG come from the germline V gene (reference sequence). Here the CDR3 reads CAWGAPYEQYF. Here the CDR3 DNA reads TGTGCCTGGGGGGCCCCCTACGAGCAGTACTTC.

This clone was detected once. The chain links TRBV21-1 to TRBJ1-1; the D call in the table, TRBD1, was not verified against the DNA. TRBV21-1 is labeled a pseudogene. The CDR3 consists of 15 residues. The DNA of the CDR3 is TGTGCCAGCAGCTCAGGGACAGGGGAGGACACTGAAGCTTTCTTT. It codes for CASSSGTGEDTEAFF.

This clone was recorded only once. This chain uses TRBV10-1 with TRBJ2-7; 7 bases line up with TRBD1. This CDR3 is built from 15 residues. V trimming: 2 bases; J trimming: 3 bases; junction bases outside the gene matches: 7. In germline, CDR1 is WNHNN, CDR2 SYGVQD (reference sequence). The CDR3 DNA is TGCGCCAGCAGTGAGGAAAGGGACAGCAGCTACGAGCAGTACTTC. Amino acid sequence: CASSEERDSSYEQYF.

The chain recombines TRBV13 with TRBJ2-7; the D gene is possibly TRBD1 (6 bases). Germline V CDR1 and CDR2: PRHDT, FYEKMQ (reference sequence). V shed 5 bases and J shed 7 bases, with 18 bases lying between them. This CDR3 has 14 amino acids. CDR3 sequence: CASSIGQLRLEQYF. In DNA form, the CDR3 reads TGTGCCAGCAGCATTGGACAGCTCCGGTTAGAGCAGTACTTC.

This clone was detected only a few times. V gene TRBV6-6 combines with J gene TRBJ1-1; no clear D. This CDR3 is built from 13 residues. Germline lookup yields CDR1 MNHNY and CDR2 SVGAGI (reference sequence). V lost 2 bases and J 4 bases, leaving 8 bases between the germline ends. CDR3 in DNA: TGTGCCAGCAGTTACAGGGAGGGCACTGAAGCTTTCTTT. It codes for CASSYREGTEAFF.

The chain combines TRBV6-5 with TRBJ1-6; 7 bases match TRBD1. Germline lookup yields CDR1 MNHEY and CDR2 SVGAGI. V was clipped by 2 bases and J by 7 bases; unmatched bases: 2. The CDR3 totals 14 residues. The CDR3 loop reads CASSYETGNSPLHF. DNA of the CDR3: TGTGCCAGCAGTTACGAGACAGGGAATTCACCCCTCCACTTT.

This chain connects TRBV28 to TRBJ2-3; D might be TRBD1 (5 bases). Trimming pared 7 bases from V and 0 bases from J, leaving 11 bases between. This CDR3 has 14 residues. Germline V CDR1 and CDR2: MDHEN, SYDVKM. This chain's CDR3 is CASTPTESTDTQYF. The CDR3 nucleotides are TGTGCCAGCACCCCGACAGAAAGCACAGATACGCAGTATTTT.